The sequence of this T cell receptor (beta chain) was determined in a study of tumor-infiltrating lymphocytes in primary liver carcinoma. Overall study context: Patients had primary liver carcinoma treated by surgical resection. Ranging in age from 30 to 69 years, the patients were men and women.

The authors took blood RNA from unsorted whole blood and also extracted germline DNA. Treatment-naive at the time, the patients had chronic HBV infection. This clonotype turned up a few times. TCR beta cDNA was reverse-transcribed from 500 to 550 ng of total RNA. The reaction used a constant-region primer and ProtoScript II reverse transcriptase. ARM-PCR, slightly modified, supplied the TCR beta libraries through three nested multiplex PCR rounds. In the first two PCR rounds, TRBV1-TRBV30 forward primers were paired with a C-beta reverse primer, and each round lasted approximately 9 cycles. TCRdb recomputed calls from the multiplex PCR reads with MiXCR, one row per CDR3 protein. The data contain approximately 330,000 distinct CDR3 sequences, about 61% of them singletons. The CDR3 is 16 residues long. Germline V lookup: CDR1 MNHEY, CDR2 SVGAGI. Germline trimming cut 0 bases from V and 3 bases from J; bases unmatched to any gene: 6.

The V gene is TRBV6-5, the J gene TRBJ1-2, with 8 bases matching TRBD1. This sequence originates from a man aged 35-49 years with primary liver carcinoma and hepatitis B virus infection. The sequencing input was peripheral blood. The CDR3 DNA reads TGTGCCAGCAGTTACTCGGGACAGGAAAGGTACTATGGCTACACCTTC. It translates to CASSYSGQERYYGYTF.